This T cell receptor beta chain stems from a study of blood T cell repertoires in COVID-19. The wider study: Material from acute and convalescent COVID-19 was sourced from the United States, Italy and Spain.

Study members were between 18 and 89 years old and lived in 25 or so US regions. Data came from immunoSEQ multiplex PCR; TCRdb stores just in-frame clones and leaves some out. The profile covers approximately 490,000 clones, with around 90% appearing a single time and roughly 0.72% taken by the ten largest. J gave up 0 bases and V 4 bases, and 2 bases lay outside the gene matches. Germline loops: CDR1 SNHLY, CDR2 FYNNEI. The CDR3 runs 14 residues. Sequenced input: PBMCs or T cells enriched from blood (not recorded which). This TCR was sampled from a woman between 18 and 30 years old who had recovered from COVID-19. The chain combines TRBV2 with TRBJ1-1; 7 bases line up with TRBD1. The CDR3 nucleotides read TGTGCCAGCAGTGGGGGACAGCTGAACACTGAAGCTTTCTTT. It translates to CASSGGQLNTEAFF. Filled out from reference TRBV2 and TRBJ1-1, the complete variable domain reads EPEVTQTPSHQVTQMGQEVILRCVPISNHLYFYWYRQILGQKVEFLVSFYNNEISEKSEIFDDQFSVERPDGSNFTLKIRSTKLEDSAMYFCASSGGQLNTEAFFGQGTRLTVV.